The sequence of this TCR beta chain was determined in a study of blood T cells in healthy people across ages. Primers used in a second PCR of about 6 to 11 cycles were a sample-barcoded 5' primer and a J-beta primer mix. CDR3-containing paired-end reads numbering at least 2.5 million came from each sample. In TCRdb, the 5' RACE reads were re-called with MiXCR into one record per CDR3 protein. The data hold over 500,000 distinct CDR3 sequences, with about a quarter observed a single time. The J segment lost 6 bases and the V segment lost 10 bases, leaving 15 bases of the junction unmatched. The CDR3 spans 15 residues. This sample also appeared in a second study, on T cells of mothers and their children. As that study records: Donors comprised a few healthy Caucasian mothers plus their six children. Primer M1S, used in the second PCR, introduced sample barcodes and 2-4 random nucleotides. Mother-child pairs who were related displayed a slightly higher overlap than unrelated pairs, a difference that was non-significant.

The specimen was blood. This sequence was found in a boy between 2 and 10 years old in good health. This sequence joins TRBV12-3 or TRBV12-4 and TRBJ2-1; 7 bases fit TRBD2. CDR3 amino acids: CATQGTGGVGNEQFF. The CDR3 DNA reads as TGTGCCACCCAGGGAACGGGAGGAGTGGGCAATGAGCAGTTCTTC.